The 20 T cell receptor beta chains reported below all come from one sample, sequenced in a study of cytomegalovirus exposure and HLA in healthy donors. The table came from immunoSEQ multiplex PCR; TCRdb's copy has only in-frame clones and leaves some out. The sample comprises about 200,000 clones, about 90% of which are singletons, and 2.5% to 3.5% rests with the top ten. Sample: PBMCs. The receptor source for this set is a woman aged 18-30 years in good health and CMV-seronegative.

The V gene is TRBV15, the J gene TRBJ2-5, with 11 bases identical to TRBD2. V gave up 3 bases and J gave up 3 bases; unmatched junction bases: 6. The length of the CDR3 is 16 residues. Germline lookup yields CDR1 LNHNV and CDR2 YYDKDF (reference sequence). The CDR3 DNA sequence: TGTGCCACCAGCAGGGGCAGACTAGCGGGAAAAGAGACCCAGTACTTC. It is translated as CATSRGRLAGKETQYF.

V gene TRBV18 combines with J gene TRBJ1-5; tentatively, D is TRBD1 (6 bases). CDR1 and CDR2 (germline): KGHSH, LQKENI. CDR3 length equals 14 residues. V was shortened by 8 bases and J by 1 base, with 12 bases between the two germline ends. CDR3 residues: CASTGQGSNQPQHF. As DNA, the CDR3 is TGTGCCAGCACAGGGCAAGGAAGCAATCAGCCCCAGCATTTT.

This sequence joins TRBV6-5 and TRBJ1-1; D perhaps matches TRBD1 (5 bases). This CDR3 region has 14 residues. V was cut by 4 bases and J by 5 bases, with 14 bases left in between. CDR1 MNHEY and CDR2 SVGAGI come from the germline V gene. CDR3 sequence: CASSSQGVGTEAFF. The CDR3 nucleotides read TGTGCCAGCAGTTCGCAGGGCGTAGGGACTGAAGCTTTCTTT.

V is TRBV28 and J is TRBJ1-1; tentatively, D is TRBD1 (5 bases). Germline V gives CDR1 MDHEN, CDR2 SYDVKM. The CDR3 covers 13 residues. Trimming removed 7 bases at V and 4 bases at J, with 13 bases between. The CDR3 coding sequence is TGTGCCAGCACCTACGGGGGAGCCACTGAAGCTTTCTTT. Protein: CASTYGGATEAFF.

With respect to this clone: This sample includes further DNA sequences coding for the same CDR3. J is TRBJ2-5 and V is TRBV25-1; 7 bases match TRBD2. V shed 1 base, J shed 2 bases, and the junction held 4 bases outside the gene matches. Germline loops: CDR1 MGHDK, CDR2 SYGVNS. The CDR3 totals 15 residues. The CDR3 sequence: CASSESGRGQETQYF. Written as DNA, the CDR3 is TGTGCCAGCAGTGAATCAGGGAGGGGACAAGAGACCCAGTACTTC.

The genes are TRBV5-1 and TRBJ2-1; 11 bases match TRBD2. Unmatched junction bases numbered 5, after V lost 5 bases and J lost 7 bases. The CDR3 extends over 14 amino acids. Per the germline V gene, CDR1 is SGHRS and CDR2 is YFSETQ. The CDR3 DNA is TGCGCCAGCAGACTAGCGGGAGATTTTAATGAGCAGTTCTTC. This encodes CASRLAGDFNEQFF.

The J gene is TRBJ2-7, the V gene TRBV27; D call uncertain. The CDR3 contains 12 residues. Looked up from germline, CDR1 is MNHEY and CDR2 is SMNVEV (reference sequence). The V gene lost 3 bases and the J gene lost 3 bases, with 6 bases spanning the gap. CDR3 in DNA: TGTGCCAGCAGTTTGAGTGGCTACGAGCAGTACTTC. It translates to CASSLSGYEQYF.

The chain employs TRBV6-1 and TRBJ2-7, with 11 bases matching TRBD2. Germline CDR1 MNHNS, CDR2 SASEGT. The CDR3 has 15 amino acids. The trim removed 5 bases at V and 5 bases at J, leaving 8 bases unmatched. This chain's CDR3 is CASSSLAGGADEQYF. The CDR3 region has the DNA TGTGCCAGCAGTTCTCTAGCGGGAGGAGCGGACGAGCAGTACTTC.

This clone was seen only a few times. The rearrangement joins TRBV4-1 to TRBJ2-1; 7 nucleotides align to TRBD2. From germline, CDR1 is MGHRA and CDR2 YSYEKL. V dropped 1 base and J dropped 0; count of bases not matched to a gene: 12. The CDR3 has 19 residues. The CDR3 region has the DNA TGCGCCAGCAGCCAAGTCCGTCTCATGGCGGGAGCCTCCTACAATGAGCAGTTCTTC. Translated, it gives CASSQVRLMAGASYNEQFF.

The chain combines TRBV27 with TRBJ1-4; 7 bases are shared with TRBD1. The CDR3 has 14 amino acids. Germline lookup yields CDR1 MNHEY and CDR2 SMNVEV (reference sequence). Trimming removed 5 bases from V and 6 bases from J; junction bases left unmatched: 6. The CDR3 protein is CASSLDQGDEKLFF. In nucleotides, the CDR3 is TGTGCCAGCAGTCTCGACCAGGGGGATGAAAAACTGTTTTTT.

This chain joins TRBV27 and TRBJ2-2; 7 nucleotides match TRBD1. Germline trimming cut 8 bases from V and 3 bases from J; bases unmatched to any gene: 6. From germline, CDR1 is MNHEY and CDR2 SMNVEV (reference sequence). The CDR3 has 14 residues. Written as DNA, the CDR3 is TGTGCCAGCGGACGGGGACAGTACACCGGGGAGCTGTTTTTT. As protein: CASGRGQYTGELFF.

The rearrangement uses TRBV2 and TRBJ2-3; perhaps TRBD2 as D (6 bases). CDR3 length equals 13 residues. Germline assignment: CDR1 SNHLY and CDR2 FYNNEI. Between the trimmed V and J ends, which lost 3 bases and 6 bases, there was a span of 10 bases. In DNA, the CDR3 is TGTGCCAGCAGTGACGGGAGCGCGGATACGCAGTATTTT. Residues: CASSDGSADTQYF.

The chain joins TRBV13 to TRBJ2-7; D is ambiguous. Germline lookup yields CDR1 PRHDT and CDR2 FYEKMQ (reference sequence). The V end lost 7 bases, the J end lost 0 bases, and 13 bases lay between the germline ends. CDR3 size: 14 residues. The CDR3 sequence is CASKSPVSSYEQYF. The CDR3, as DNA: TGTGCCAGCAAGTCCCCCGTGAGCTCCTACGAGCAGTACTTC.

This chain connects TRBV4-1 to TRBJ1-5; 8 nucleotides align to TRBD1. The V and J ends lost 1 base and 4 bases, in that order; junction bases with no gene match: 6. CDR3 length: 16 amino acids. Germline V gene data show CDR1 as MGHRA and CDR2 as YSYEKL. The CDR3 DNA follows: TGCGCCAGCAGCCAAGCGACAGGGGAATTTAATCAGCCCCAGCATTTT. Translating it yields CASSQATGEFNQPQHF.

V is TRBV5-1 and J is TRBJ2-7; unclear D gene. CDR3 length: 14 residues. The V gene lost 0 bases and the J gene lost 2 bases, with 9 bases spanning the gap. The germline V gene encodes CDR1 SGHRS and CDR2 YFSETQ. The CDR3 region has the DNA TGCGCCAGCAGCTTGGACCTAAGTACCTACGAGCAGTACTTC. This translates into CASSLDLSTYEQYF.

This clone occurred once. The chain recombines TRBV27 with TRBJ2-5; D not resolved. Germline values: CDR1 MNHEY, CDR2 SMNVEV (reference sequence). V lost 0 bases and J lost 4, with 6 bases in between. The CDR3 sequence is 13 residues long. CDR3 sequence reads: CASSLSSRETQYF. DNA of the CDR3: TGTGCCAGCAGTTTATCGAGCCGAGAGACCCAGTACTTC.

The V call is TRBV2, the J call TRBJ2-1, with a tentative D call TRBD1 (5 bases). The CDR3 has 13 residues. Trimming left V 6 bases short and J 2 bases short, with 8 bases between. Germline CDR1 SNHLY, CDR2 FYNNEI. Here the CDR3 reads CASRETAYNEQFF. The CDR3 DNA follows: TGTGCCAGCAGGGAGACAGCCTACAATGAGCAGTTCTTC.

On this clone itself: Other nucleotide sequences from this sample produce the same CDR3. V and J are TRBV27 and TRBJ2-5, with D perhaps matching TRBD2 (6 bases). The germline gives CDR1 MNHEY, CDR2 SMNVEV (reference sequence). CDR3 length equals 12 residues. Trimming shortened V by 3 bases and J by 5 bases, and 7 bases separated the two germline ends. CDR3 in DNA: TGTGCCAGCAGTTTTGGAGGGGAGACCCAGTACTTC. Protein sequence: CASSFGGETQYF.

The rearrangement links TRBV27 to TRBJ2-2, with TRBD2 matching over 7 bases. The CDR3 has 14 amino acids. V shed 8 bases, J shed 2 bases, and the junction held 5 bases outside the gene matches. Germline V gene data show CDR1 as MNHEY and CDR2 as SMNVEV (reference sequence). The CDR3 is CASSGLENTGELFF. The CDR3 DNA is TGTGCCAGCTCCGGACTAGAAAACACCGGGGAGCTGTTTTTT.

This clone was picked up a small number of times. This rearrangement joins TRBV6-1 to TRBJ2-1; TRBD2 might be the D (6 bases). CDR3 length: 15 residues. Trimming shortened V by 1 base and J by 7 bases, and 14 bases separated the two germline ends. Germline V CDR1 and CDR2: MNHNS, SASEGT. The CDR3 region is CASSEDSGHGNEQFF. Here the CDR3 DNA reads TGTGCCAGCAGTGAAGATAGCGGACATGGGAATGAGCAGTTCTTC.